This T cell receptor beta chain derives from a study of blood T cell repertoires in COVID-19. The protocol was immunoSEQ multiplex PCR, while the TCRdb copy is restricted to in-frame clones and leaves out a portion. The sample contains some 83,000 clones, 88% of which appear only once. V was clipped by 0 bases and J by 3 bases, with 12 bases between them. This CDR3 is built from 15 residues. Germline CDR1 is SGHAT and CDR2 is FQNNGV. The TCR originated in a man aged 55-75 years with acute or convalescent COVID-19. The V gene is TRBV11-2, the J gene TRBJ2-7; TRBD2 might be the D (5 bases). The specimen was peripheral blood. The CDR3 loop is CASSLDKGRSYEQYF. Here the CDR3 DNA reads TGTGCCAGCAGCTTAGATAAAGGGAGAAGCTACGAGCAGTACTTC.